Listed below are T cell receptor beta chains from one sample, sequenced in a study of cytomegalovirus exposure and HLA in healthy donors. Sequencing used immunoSEQ multiplex PCR; TCRdb keeps in-frame clones, though not all of them. The sample records under 200,000 clones, 75% to 90% being singletons. The sequencing input was PBMCs. The receptors were gathered from a male donor in good health and CMV-seropositive. Both conserved end residues are trimmed from each CDR3. The D gene is left open where the match is weak.

V	D	CDR3
TRBV7-2	TRBD2	ASSELTSGRRTDTQY
TRBV28	TRBD1	ASRLTGGGYGYT
TRBV28	TRBD1	ASRQGKVDTQY
TRBV19	TRBD2	ASSMDGRAQETQY
TRBV11-2	TRBD1	ASSQPGQGAGEQF
TRBV30	.	ARERGNGYT
TRBV7-3	TRBD2	ASSLGGTSLHNEQF
TRBV9	.	ASSVGPNSNEQF
TRBV6-5	TRBD2	ASSSLAGGYEQY
TRBV9	.	ASSFRRGGLEKLF
TRBV7-2	.	ASSFLPGHDNEKLF
TRBV9	TRBD1	ASSSTRTGENTGELF
TRBV18	TRBD1	ASSSRTGPTPSTSYGYT
TRBV6-1	.	ASSRPAGETQY
TRBV14	.	ASSRQYNTIY
TRBV5-6	TRBD2	ASRNIRRAGGLTYEQY
TRBV6-5	.	ASSYSAGTQPQH
TRBV28	.	ASSLGRVGSPLH
TRBV5-6	.	ASSLGGLGNQPQH
TRBV6-1	.	ASSDPGYYGYT